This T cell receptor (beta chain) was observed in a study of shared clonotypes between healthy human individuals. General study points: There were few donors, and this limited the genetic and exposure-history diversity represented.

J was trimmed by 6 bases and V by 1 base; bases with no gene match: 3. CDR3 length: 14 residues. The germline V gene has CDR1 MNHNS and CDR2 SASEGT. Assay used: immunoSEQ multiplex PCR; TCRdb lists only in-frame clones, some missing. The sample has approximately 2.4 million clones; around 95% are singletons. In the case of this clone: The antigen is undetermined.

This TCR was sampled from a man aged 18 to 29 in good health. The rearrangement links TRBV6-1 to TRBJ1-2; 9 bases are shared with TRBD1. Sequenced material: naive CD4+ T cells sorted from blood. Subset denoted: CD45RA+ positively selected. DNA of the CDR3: TGTGCCAGCAGTGAAGGGACAGGGGTTAATGGCTACACCTTC. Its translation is CASSEGTGVNGYTF.